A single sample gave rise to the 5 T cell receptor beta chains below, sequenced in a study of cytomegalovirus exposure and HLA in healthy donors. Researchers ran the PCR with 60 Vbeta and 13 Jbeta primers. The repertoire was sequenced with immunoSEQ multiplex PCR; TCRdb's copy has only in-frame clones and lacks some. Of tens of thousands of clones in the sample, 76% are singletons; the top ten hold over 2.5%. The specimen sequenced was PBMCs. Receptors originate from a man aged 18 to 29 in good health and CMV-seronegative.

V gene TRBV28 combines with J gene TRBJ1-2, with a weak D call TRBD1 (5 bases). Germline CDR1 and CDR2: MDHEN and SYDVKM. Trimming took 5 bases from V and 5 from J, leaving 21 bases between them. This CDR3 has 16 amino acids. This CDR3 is CASSPREPGIGYGYTF. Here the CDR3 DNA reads TGTGCCAGCAGTCCGAGAGAACCAGGGATCGGATATGGCTACACCTTC.

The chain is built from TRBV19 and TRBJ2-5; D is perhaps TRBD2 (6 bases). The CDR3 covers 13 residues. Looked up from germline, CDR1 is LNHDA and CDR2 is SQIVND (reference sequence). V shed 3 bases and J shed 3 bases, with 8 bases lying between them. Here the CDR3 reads CASSIRGEETQYF. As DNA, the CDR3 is TGTGCCAGTAGTATCCGCGGGGAAGAGACCCAGTACTTC. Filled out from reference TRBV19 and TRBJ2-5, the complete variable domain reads DGGITQSPKYLFRKEGQNVTLSCEQNLNHDAMYWYRQDPGQGLRLIYYSQIVNDFQKGDIAEGYSVSREKKESFPLTVTSAQKNPTAFYLCASSIRGEETQYFGPGTRLLVL.

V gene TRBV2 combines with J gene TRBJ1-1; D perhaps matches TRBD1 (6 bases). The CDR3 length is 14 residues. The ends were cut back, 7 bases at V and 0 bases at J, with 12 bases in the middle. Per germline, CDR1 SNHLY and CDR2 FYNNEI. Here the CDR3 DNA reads TGTGCCAGCACCTCCGACAGGTTGAACACTGAAGCTTTCTTT. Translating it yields CASTSDRLNTEAFF.

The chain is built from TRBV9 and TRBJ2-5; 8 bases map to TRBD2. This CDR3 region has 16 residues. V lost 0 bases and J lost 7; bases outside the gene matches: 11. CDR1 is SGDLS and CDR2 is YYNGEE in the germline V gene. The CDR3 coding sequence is TGTGCCAGCAGCGTAGGCCCTGGACTAGCTGAGGGGACCCAGTACTTC. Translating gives CASSVGPGLAEGTQYF.

This CDR3 reads CASSPTSGGNQGVDTQYF. DNA for the CDR3: TGTGCCAGCAGCCCGACTAGCGGGGGGAACCAAGGGGTAGATACGCAGTATTTT. The chain recombines TRBV2 with TRBJ2-3; 13 bases align to TRBD2. This CDR3 spans 18 amino acids. Germline V CDR1 and CDR2: SNHLY, FYNNEI. V lost 6 bases, J lost 5 bases, and 14 bases stayed unmatched.